The 8 T cell receptor beta chains given below trace back to one sample, sequenced in a study of regulatory T cells in long-lasting Graves disease. Time point: newly diagnosed GD, antithyroid drugs for less than 3 months. Extracted PBMC RNA gave rise to the TCR library. According to the study, TCR beta libraries were built with iRepertoire HTBI primers and CDR3-region Arm-PCR. MiXCR was run by TCRdb on the multiplex PCR reads, yielding one entry per CDR3 protein. The sample lists roughly 400,000 distinct CDR3 sequences; over 12% were seen once. A further study also used this sample, focusing on T cells in Graves' hyperthyroidism and ophthalmopathy.

The material sequenced was peripheral blood mononuclear cells (PBMCs), taken at new diagnosis, from a patient treated with antithyroid drugs. The receptors shown here come from a woman in her thirties or forties with Graves disease.

In DNA, the CDR3 is TGTGCCAGCAGGATCGTGACAGGGGGAGGAAACACCATATATTTT. Translated, it gives CASRIVTGGGNTIYF. The chain combines TRBV2 with TRBJ1-3; the match to TRBD1 covers 9 bases. The CDR3 is 15 amino acids. The V gene end was trimmed by 6 bases and the J gene end by 4 bases; junction bases not matched to a gene: 7. Germline loops: CDR1 SNHLY, CDR2 FYNNEI.

This clonotype was counted at least ten times. The genes are TRBV7-9 and TRBJ2-1; 7 bases line up with TRBD2. CDR3 length equals 16 residues. In germline, CDR1 is SEHNR, CDR2 FQNEAQ (reference sequence). V was pared by 3 bases and J by 8 bases, with 13 bases of the junction left unmatched. The CDR3 loop reads CASSLGSSGRNYEQFF. As DNA, the CDR3 is TGTGCCAGCAGCTTGGGCTCTAGCGGCCGCAACTATGAGCAGTTCTTC.

The chain carries TRBV7-6 and TRBJ2-7; 13 bases fit TRBD2. The CDR3 sequence is 18 residues long. Germline V gene lookup returns CDR1 SGHVS and CDR2 FNYEAQ. V trimming: 5 bases; J trimming: 7 bases; junction bases outside the gene matches: 17. The CDR3 protein is CASSPDIGRLAGGHEQYF. The CDR3 DNA reads as TGTGCCAGCAGCCCAGACATCGGTCGACTAGCGGGAGGTCATGAGCAGTACTTC. Full variable domain (remainder filled in from reference TRBV7-6 and TRBJ2-7): GAGVSQSPRYKVTKRGQDVALRCDPISGHVSLYWYRQALGQGPEFLTYFNYEAQQDKSGLPNDRFSAERPEGSISTLTIQRTEQRDSAMYRCASSPDIGRLAGGHEQYFGPGTRLTVT.

The sample holds a few counts of this clonotype. The junction and the germline gene differ at one end; a read error may be behind it. J is TRBJ2-2 and V is TRBV29-1; 10 nucleotides agree with TRBD1. The CDR3 runs to 15 residues. Germline CDR1 reads SQVTM; CDR2 reads ANQGSEA. This CDR3 reads CSVEGGTGETGEPFF. CDR3 bases: TGCAGCGTTGAAGGCGGGACAGGGGAAACCGGGGAGCCGTTTTTT.

This clonotype was seen ten or more times. This sequence joins TRBV20-1 and TRBJ1-2; a weak D match, TRBD1 (6 bases). The CDR3 runs 15 residues. V lost 3 bases and J 8 bases, leaving 22 bases between the germline ends. From germline, CDR1 is DFQATT and CDR2 SNEGSKA (reference sequence). DNA of the CDR3: TGCAGTGCTAGGGACCAAAACAGGGTCGGGAGCGGCTACACCTTC. Its translation is CSARDQNRVGSGYTF.

This clonotype was seen many times. The rearrangement links TRBV7-6 to TRBJ1-1; 9 bases match TRBD1. Trimming cost V 3 bases and J 0 bases; bases outside gene matches: 5. The CDR3 has 16 amino acids. Germline CDR1 SGHVS, CDR2 FNYEAQ. CDR3: CASSFTDRGVNTEAFF. The CDR3 nucleotides are TGTGCCAGCAGCTTCACGGACAGGGGCGTGAACACTGAAGCTTTCTTT.

This clonotype showed up just a few times. This chain joins TRBV7-8 and TRBJ2-5, with D maybe TRBD1 (6 bases). CDR3 size: 13 residues. The germline gives CDR1 SGHVS, CDR2 FQNEAQ. V was shortened by 6 bases and J by 2 bases, with 10 bases between the two germline ends. The chain's CDR3 is CASSGGQQETQYF. CDR3 sequence (DNA): TGTGCCAGCAGTGGGGGACAACAAGAGACCCAGTACTTC.

This clonotype was detected a few times. The gene calls are TRBV12-3 or TRBV12-4 and TRBJ1-2, with unresolved D. V was cut by 7 bases and J by 7 bases, with 16 bases left in between. The CDR3 is 13 amino acids. The CDR3, as DNA: TGTGCCAGCACCGCCCGGGATTTTGGTGGCTACACCTTC. Translating gives CASTARDFGGYTF.